The 28 T cell receptor beta chains below were found in one sample sequenced in a study of vaccination and CD4 T cells after COVID-19. Indicated treatment: roughly 11-day PBMC culture with coronavirus spike peptide pools or control peptides (ViraFEST assay). Sequence data for DNA of cultured CD4+ T cells were generated by the Oncomine TCR Beta short-read assay. TCRdb reanalysed the PCR reads using MiXCR and keeps one entry per CDR3 protein. The sample records 10,000 to 15,000 distinct CDR3 sequences, roughly 48% being singletons. For these TCRs, the target antigens are not known. The sample consisted of CD4+ T cells from blood, cultured in vitro. Source of these receptors: a human donor who had recovered from COVID-19.

The DNA for the CDR3 is TGTGCCAGCAGCCACACATCCCACTCTGAAGCTTTCTTT. Translating it yields CASSHTSHSEAFF. This chain joins TRBV28 and TRBJ1-1; D unclear. CDR3 length equals 13 residues. The V and J ends lost 6 bases and 6 bases respectively, with 14 bases between them. CDR1 is MDHEN, CDR2 SYDVKM, per germline.

The chain combines TRBV4-3 with TRBJ1-3; possible D gene TRBD1, 6 bases. CDR1 and CDR2 from the germline V gene are LGHNA and YSLEER. There are 15 residues in the CDR3. Trimming removed 0 bases at V and 4 bases at J, with 10 bases between. CDR3 in DNA: TGCGCCAGCAGCCAAGAAGACAGGCCAGGAAACACCATATATTTT. It translates to CASSQEDRPGNTIYF.

The chain has TRBV27 and TRBJ1-1; D unclear. This CDR3 contains 12 residues. The germline V gene encodes CDR1 MNHEY and CDR2 SMNVEV (reference sequence). The V end was cut by 6 bases, the J end by 12 bases, with 17 bases between. The CDR3, as DNA: TGTGCCAGCAGCTCCTATTACGGGAAACCTTTCTTT. Encoded protein: CASSSYYGKPFF.

This clonotype was seen a few times. The chain links TRBV7-3 to TRBJ2-3, with 8 bases fitting TRBD1. The germline gives CDR1 SGHTA, CDR2 FQGTGA. Unmatched junction bases numbered 6, after V lost 5 bases and J lost 5 bases. CDR3 length equals 14 residues. DNA of the CDR3: TGTGCCAGCAGCCCAGACAGGGGTAGAGATACGCAGTATTTT. Its protein is CASSPDRGRDTQYF.

The rearrangement joins TRBV20-1 to TRBJ2-1, with D possibly TRBD1 on 6 matching bases. The germline V gene has CDR1 DFQATT and CDR2 SNEGSKA (reference sequence). The CDR3 loop spans 12 amino acids. Between the trimmed V and J ends, which lost 2 bases and 4 bases, there was a span of 6 bases. The CDR3 loop reads CSARQGYNEQFF. CDR3 DNA sequence: TGCAGTGCTAGACAGGGGTACAATGAGCAGTTCTTC.

This chain joins TRBV19 and TRBJ2-3, with a possible D match to TRBD2 (7 bases). V lost 8 bases to trimming and J lost 2 bases, with 11 bases between them. CDR1 and CDR2 (germline): LNHDA, SQIVND (reference sequence). The CDR3 loop spans 13 amino acids. The CDR3 region has the DNA TGTGCCAGTCGGGGGGCCTTCACAGATACGCAGTATTTT. This gives the protein CASRGAFTDTQYF.

The sample holds a few counts of this clonotype. The chain is built from TRBV7-3 and TRBJ2-2; D not resolved. The CDR3 spans 12 residues. CDR1 SGHTA and CDR2 FQGTGA come from the germline V gene. V lost 2 bases, J lost 7 bases, and 5 bases lay in between. This CDR3 is CASSLANGELFF. DNA of the CDR3: TGTGCCAGCAGCTTAGCGAACGGGGAGCTGTTTTTT. Full variable domain (outside the CDR3, taken from reference TRBV7-3 and TRBJ2-2): GAGVSQTPSNKVTEKGKYVELRCDPISGHTALYWYRQSLGQGPEFLIYFQGTGAADDSGLPNDRFFAVRPEGSVSTLKIQRTERGDSAVYLCASSLANGELFFGEGSRLTVL.

This clonotype was found once. The CDR3 sequence: CASSLELARSNEQFF. In DNA, the CDR3 is TGCGCCAGCAGCTTGGAGTTAGCCCGCTCCAATGAGCAGTTCTTC. The chain combines TRBV5-1 with TRBJ2-1; D uncertain. Per the germline V gene, CDR1 is SGHRS and CDR2 is YFSETQ. There are 15 residues in the CDR3. V lost 0 bases and J lost 6, with 13 bases in between.

The CDR3 nucleotides read TGCGCCAGCAGCTTGGGCGGGGCTGGGGCCAACGTCCTGACTTTC. Its protein product is CASSLGGAGANVLTF. V gene TRBV5-1 combines with J gene TRBJ2-6; possibly TRBD2 for D (6 bases). The CDR3 contains 15 residues. The V end was cut by 0 bases, the J end by 2 bases, with 6 bases between. Germline V gene sequence: CDR1 SGHRS, CDR2 YFSETQ.

V and J are TRBV7-2 and TRBJ2-5; D is unresolved. V lost 5 bases and J lost 1, with 8 bases in between. The CDR3 spans 13 residues. CDR1 is SGHTA and CDR2 is FQGNSA in the germline V gene. The CDR3 is CASSRGFQETQYF. The CDR3 DNA sequence: TGTGCCAGCAGCAGAGGTTTCCAAGAGACCCAGTACTTC.

This clonotype was counted between two and nine times. J is TRBJ2-7 and V is TRBV6-1; 8 nucleotides agree with TRBD1. Germline values: CDR1 MNHNS, CDR2 SASEGT. V dropped 4 bases and J dropped 2; count of bases not matched to a gene: 4. The CDR3 extends over 14 amino acids. The CDR3 region is CASSAWDRPYEQYF. For the CDR3, the DNA is TGTGCCAGCAGTGCATGGGACAGGCCCTACGAGCAGTACTTC.

The gene calls are TRBV20-1 and TRBJ1-3; D gene uncertain. Trimming took off 7 bases at V and 0 bases at J, with 16 bases between the two ends. This CDR3 is built from 15 residues. Per the germline V gene, CDR1 is DFQATT and CDR2 is SNEGSKA (reference sequence). CDR3 sequence: CSVLIPRFSGNTIYF. CDR3 coding DNA: TGCAGTGTACTAATCCCACGGTTCTCTGGAAACACCATATATTTT.

This chain links TRBV12-5 with TRBJ1-5; 9 bases align to TRBD1. This CDR3 region has 16 residues. Looked up from germline, CDR1 is LGHNT and CDR2 is FRNRAP. V trimming: 6 bases; J trimming: 7 bases; junction bases outside the gene matches: 13. The CDR3 is CASGTSAGTGKQPQHF. Here the CDR3 DNA reads TGTGCTAGTGGCACCTCCGCCGGGACAGGGAAACAGCCCCAGCATTTT. The full variable domain, in which reference TRBV12-5 and TRBJ1-5 provide the parts outside the CDR3, is DARVTQTPRHKVTEMGQEVTMRCQPILGHNTVFWYRQTMMQGLELLAYFRNRAPLDDSGMPKDRFSAEMPDATLATLKIQPSEPRDSAVYFCASGTSAGTGKQPQHFGDGTRLSIL.

The chain employs TRBV20-1 and TRBJ1-1; D ambiguous. Germline CDR1 and CDR2: DFQATT and SNEGSKA (reference sequence). The V end was cut by 6 bases, the J end by 5 bases, with 16 bases between. The CDR3 runs to 13 residues. This CDR3 reads CSALIGLGTEAFF. The CDR3 DNA follows: TGCAGTGCACTCATCGGGTTGGGGACTGAAGCTTTCTTT.

V is TRBV20-1 and J is TRBJ1-1; no definite D call. Trimming removed 7 bases at V and 10 bases at J, with 13 bases between. CDR3 length equals 10 residues. Per the germline V gene, CDR1 is DFQATT and CDR2 is SNEGSKA (reference sequence). CDR3 bases: TGCAGTGGCGTCTCCTCAGGAGCTTTCTTT. Protein: CSGVSSGAFF.

The gene calls are TRBV18 and TRBJ1-1; weak D call: TRBD1 (5 bases). The CDR3 spans 14 residues. V was shortened by 1 base and J by 0 bases, with 6 bases between the two germline ends. From germline, CDR1 is KGHSH and CDR2 LQKENI. This CDR3 reads CASSPQGMNTEAFF. The CDR3 region has the DNA TGTGCCAGCTCACCACAGGGGATGAACACTGAAGCTTTCTTT.

In this sample, this clonotype turned up a few times. This chain links TRBV6-4 with TRBJ2-2; unclear D gene. The CDR3 is made up of 14 amino acids. Germline CDR1 reads MRHNA; CDR2 reads SNTAGT. Trimming left V 2 bases short and J 4 bases short, with 8 bases between. The CDR3 nucleotides are TGTGCCAGCAGTGACGAGGACGGCACCGGGGAGCTGTTTTTT. This encodes CASSDEDGTGELFF.

The chain couples TRBV20-1 to TRBJ2-1, with 9 bases that match TRBD2. The J segment lost 6 bases and the V segment lost 3 bases, leaving 6 bases of the junction unmatched. The CDR3 totals 14 residues. Germline V gives CDR1 DFQATT, CDR2 SNEGSKA (reference sequence). The CDR3 is CSASRGTSSNEQFF. The CDR3 nucleotides are TGCAGTGCTAGCCGCGGGACTAGCAGCAATGAGCAGTTCTTC.

The V and J genes are TRBV20-1 and TRBJ2-2; TRBD1 agrees at 7 bases. Germline V gene sequence: CDR1 DFQATT, CDR2 SNEGSKA (reference sequence). The CDR3 spans 15 residues. The ends lost 4 bases at V and 1 base at J; junction bases unmatched: 6. CDR3 sequence: CSAMRGQWNTGELFF. DNA of the CDR3: TGCAGTGCTATGAGGGGACAGTGGAACACCGGGGAGCTGTTTTTT.

V gene TRBV7-8 combines with J gene TRBJ1-6, with TRBD1 as a possible D gene (6 bases). The V end was cut by 1 base, the J end by 9 bases, with 13 bases between. The V gene's germline CDR1 is SGHVS and CDR2 FQNEAQ. The CDR3 has 15 amino acids. Here the CDR3 reads CASSLVVRGGSPLHF. The DNA for the CDR3 is TGTGCCAGCAGCTTAGTAGTCAGGGGCGGTTCACCCCTCCACTTT.

This clonotype came up a few times. This rearrangement joins TRBV6-2 or TRBV6-3 to TRBJ2-5; D uncertain. CDR3 length: 15 amino acids. Germline V gives CDR1 MNHEY, CDR2 SVGEGT. The germline V and J ends were trimmed by 3 bases and 4 bases, with 15 bases remaining between them. The DNA of the CDR3 is TGTGCCAGCAGTTATACGGGCTCCTACCCAGAGACCCAGTACTTC. Translation: CASSYTGSYPETQYF.

This clonotype was counted only a few times. V usage is TRBV6-1 and J usage is TRBJ2-5; the match to TRBD2 covers 8 bases. CDR3 length: 13 residues. Germline V CDR1 and CDR2: MNHNS, SASEGT. V shed 11 bases and J 2 bases; nucleotides not matched to a gene: 7. CDR3 coding DNA: TGTGCCGTGATGATAGCGGGGCAAGAGACCCAGTACTTC. Its translation: CAVMIAGQETQYF.

The chain employs TRBV28 and TRBJ2-2; the D gene is possibly TRBD1 (6 bases). The germline CDR1 and CDR2 sequences are MDHEN and SYDVKM. This CDR3 has 15 amino acids. Trimming left V 6 bases short and J 1 base short, with 12 bases between. CDR3 in amino acids: CASRSGHLNTGELFF. The CDR3 coding sequence is TGTGCCAGCAGATCGGGACACTTGAACACCGGGGAGCTGTTTTTT.

This chain links TRBV19 with TRBJ2-2; D is undetermined. Trimming removed 2 bases from V and 2 bases from J, with 3 bases in between. From germline, CDR1 is LNHDA and CDR2 SQIVND (reference sequence). The CDR3 covers 13 residues. The CDR3 here is CASSIINTGELFF. In nucleotides, the CDR3 is TGTGCCAGTAGTATAATAAACACCGGGGAGCTGTTTTTT.

The rearrangement joins TRBV28 to TRBJ2-5; 9 nucleotides align to TRBD1. The CDR3 has 13 residues. The germline CDR1 and CDR2 sequences are MDHEN and SYDVKM. With 8 bases clipped from V and 1 base from J, the junction kept 2 bases outside the gene matches. The CDR3 sequence is CASGTGSQETQYF. CDR3 bases: TGTGCCAGCGGGACAGGGAGCCAAGAGACCCAGTACTTC.

The chain has TRBV28 and TRBJ2-7, with a weak D call TRBD1 (5 bases). V lost 5 bases and J 2 bases, leaving 10 bases between the germline ends. This CDR3 is built from 13 residues. Germline CDR1 and CDR2: MDHEN and SYDVKM. The CDR3 here is CASSPQETYEQYF. In DNA form, the CDR3 reads TGTGCCAGCAGTCCACAGGAGACCTACGAGCAGTACTTC.

The genes are TRBV24-1 and TRBJ1-5, with TRBD1 as a possible D gene (5 bases). V gave up 4 bases and J gave up 4 bases, with 10 bases separating them. Per germline, CDR1 KGHDR and CDR2 SFDVKD. CDR3 size: 14 residues. The CDR3 loop is CATSDPTANQPQHF. The CDR3, as DNA: TGTGCCACCAGTGACCCGACAGCAAATCAGCCCCAGCATTTT.

This clonotype has only a few counts. The chain carries TRBV6-1 and TRBJ2-1; 7 nucleotides line up with TRBD2. The CDR3 runs 13 residues. Germline-derived CDR1 and CDR2 are MNHNS and SASEGT. J lost 3 bases, V lost 7 bases, and 3 bases had no gene match. The CDR3 DNA is TGTGCCAGCATGCCGGGGGGCTACAATGAGCAGTTCTTC. It is translated as CASMPGGYNEQFF.